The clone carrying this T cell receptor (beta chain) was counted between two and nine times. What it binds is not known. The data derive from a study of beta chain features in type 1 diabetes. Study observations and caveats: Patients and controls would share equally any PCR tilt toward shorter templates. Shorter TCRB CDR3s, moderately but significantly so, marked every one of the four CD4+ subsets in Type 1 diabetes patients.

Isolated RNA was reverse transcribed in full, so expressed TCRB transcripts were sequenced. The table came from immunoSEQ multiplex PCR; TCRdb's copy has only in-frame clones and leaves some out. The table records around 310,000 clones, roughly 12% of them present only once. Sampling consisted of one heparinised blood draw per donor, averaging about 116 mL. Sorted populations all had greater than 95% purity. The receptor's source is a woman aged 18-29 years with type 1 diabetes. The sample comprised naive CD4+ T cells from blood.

CDR3 loop: CASRSPGETQYF. CDR3 nucleotide sequence: TGTGCCAGCAGATCCCCAGGGGAGACCCAGTACTTC. The chain uses TRBV11-2 and TRBJ2-5, with D perhaps matching TRBD1 (5 bases). Germline V CDR1 and CDR2: SGHAT, FQNNGV. The CDR3 has 12 residues. The V end was cut by 6 bases, the J end by 5 bases, with 10 bases between.